This is a list of T cell receptor beta chains from one sample in a study of graft-versus-host responses after intestinal transplantation. Using immunoSEQ multiplex PCR, the repertoire was profiled, and TCRdb retains in-frame clones only, with some absent. The profile shows about 93,000 clones, roughly 91% of them singletons. No antigen has been assigned to these receptors. Sample: unstimulated CD8+ T cells sorted from spleen or lymph node cells, taken before intestinal transplant. These receptors came from a human donor who received an intestinal transplant. Both conserved end residues are part of each CDR3. A D gene is named only where the DNA matches it firmly. Size values are once, few and many counts, or a class for expanded clones, and some rows have none.

.,TRBJ1-2,.,TRBV11-3,TGTGCCAGCAGCTTAAGGGGGAACTATGGCTACACCTTC,CASSLRGNYGYTF
TRBD1,TRBJ2-7,.,TRBV27,TGTGCCAGCAGAGCCGGGACAGGGTCCTACGAGCAGTACTTC,CASRAGTGSYEQYF
TRBD1,TRBJ2-7,.,TRBV5-1,TGCGCCAGCAGCTGGACAGGACCCTACGAGCAGTACTTC,CASSWTGPYEQYF
.,TRBJ1-1,.,TRBV11-2,TGTGCCAGCAGCTTAGCCCCTGACAGGAACACTGAAGCTTTCTTT,CASSLAPDRNTEAFF
.,TRBJ2-1,.,TRBV27,TGTGCCAGCAGTCCCCTCAAGGAGGTTGGTGAGCAGTTCTTC,CASSPLKEVGEQFF
.,TRBJ1-3,.,TRBV9,TGTGCCAGCAGCGCAGGTGGAGGACTGGGCTCTGGAAACACCATATATTTT,CASSAGGGLGSGNTIYF
.,TRBJ1-1,.,TRBV2,TGTGCCAGCAAGGTCAGGGTGACTGAAGCTTTCTTT,CASKVRVTEAFF
.,TRBJ1-2,.,TRBV19,TGTGCCAGTAGTATCCCGAAACAGGGCCTCGTTAACTATGGCTACACCTTC,CASSIPKQGLVNYGYTF
.,TRBJ2-1,.,TRBV7-6,TGTGCCAGCAGCCTGGAGTCCTTTAATGAGCAGTTCTTC,CASSLESFNEQFF
.,TRBJ1-3,.,TRBV5-5,TGTGCCAGCAGCCTGGAGCTTACTGGAAACACCATATATTTT,CASSLELTGNTIYF
TRBD2,TRBJ2-1,once,TRBV4-2,TGTGCCAGCAGCCACCTAAAGCGGGGGGGCCACAATGAGCAGTTCTTC,CASSHLKRGGHNEQFF
.,TRBJ1-1,.,TRBV29-1,TGCAGCGTTGAAGGGGTAGGGGCCATGAACACTGAAGCTTTCTTT,CSVEGVGAMNTEAFF
TRBD2,TRBJ2-1,.,TRBV19,TGTGCCAGTAGTAACCTAGCGGGGATGGGGGATGAGCAGTTCTTC,CASSNLAGMGDEQFF
.,TRBJ2-3,.,TRBV6-5,TGTGCCAGCAGTTCGTACATCACAGATACGCAGTATTTT,CASSSYITDTQYF
TRBD2,TRBJ2-3,.,TRBV28,TGTGCCAGCAACCTAGCGGCCGTTAGCACAGATACGCAGTATTTT,CASNLAAVSTDTQYF
TRBD2,TRBJ2-1,.,TRBV4-2,TGTGCCAGCAGCCAAGAGGGACTAGCGGGAGGTAATGAGCAGTTCTTC,CASSQEGLAGGNEQFF
TRBD2,TRBJ2-3,.,TRBV30,TGTGCCTGGAGCCCAAGAGGACTAGGCCCAGATACGCAGTATTTT,CAWSPRGLGPDTQYF
TRBD1,TRBJ1-6,.,TRBV13,TGTGCCAGCAGCTTAGGCCTCGCAGGGGGAACCCCGGATTCACCCCTCCACTTT,CASSLGLAGGTPDSPLHF
.,TRBJ2-7,once,TRBV5-5,TGTGCCAGCAGCTTATCGTCAGGTTCCATCTACGAGCAGTACTTC,CASSLSSGSIYEQYF
TRBD1,TRBJ1-1,.,TRBV5-1,TGCGCCAGCAGCTTGGGACAGGGACACACTGAAGCTTTCTTT,CASSLGQGHTEAFF
TRBD2,TRBJ2-1,.,TRBV6-4,TGTGCCAGCAGTGATAGACTAGCGGGGGACAATGAGCAGTTCTTC,CASSDRLAGDNEQFF
.,TRBJ1-2,.,TRBV27,TGTGCCAGCAGGTCAGGGTTCGGCTATGGCTACACCTTC,CASRSGFGYGYTF
.,TRBJ1-1,.,TRBV19,TGTGCCAGTAGTATCCTCAACCCGGTTCGGACTGAAGCTTTCTTT,CASSILNPVRTEAFF
TRBD1,TRBJ1-2,.,TRBV28,TGTGCCAGCACGGAAACAGGGACAGAGGGTAACTATGGCTACACCTTC,CASTETGTEGNYGYTF